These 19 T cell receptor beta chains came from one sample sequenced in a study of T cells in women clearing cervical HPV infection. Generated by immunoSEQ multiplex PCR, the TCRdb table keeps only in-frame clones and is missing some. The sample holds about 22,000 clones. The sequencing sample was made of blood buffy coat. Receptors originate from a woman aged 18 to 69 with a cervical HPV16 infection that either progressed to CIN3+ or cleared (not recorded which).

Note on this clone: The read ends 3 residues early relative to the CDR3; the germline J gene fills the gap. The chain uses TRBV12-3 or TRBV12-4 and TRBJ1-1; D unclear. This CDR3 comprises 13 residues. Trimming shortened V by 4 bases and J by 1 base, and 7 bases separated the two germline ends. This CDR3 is CASSSDSNTEAFF. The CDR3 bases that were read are TGTGCCAGCAGTTCAGATTCGAACACTGAA.

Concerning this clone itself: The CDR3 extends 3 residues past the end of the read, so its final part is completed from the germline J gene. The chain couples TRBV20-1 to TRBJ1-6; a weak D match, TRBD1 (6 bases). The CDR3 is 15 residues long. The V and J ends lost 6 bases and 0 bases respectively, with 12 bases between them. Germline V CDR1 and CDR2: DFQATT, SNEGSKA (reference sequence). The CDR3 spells CSAFGQSSYNSPLHF. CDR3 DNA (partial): TGCAGTGCCTTCGGACAGAGCTCCTATAATTCACCC.

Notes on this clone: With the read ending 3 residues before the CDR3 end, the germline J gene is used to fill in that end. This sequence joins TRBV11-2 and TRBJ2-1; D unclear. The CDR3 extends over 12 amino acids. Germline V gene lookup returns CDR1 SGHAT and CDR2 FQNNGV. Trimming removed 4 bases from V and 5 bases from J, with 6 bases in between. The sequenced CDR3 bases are TGTGCCAGCAGCTCCCCCAACAATGAG. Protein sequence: CASSSPNNE. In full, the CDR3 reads CASSSPNNEQFF.

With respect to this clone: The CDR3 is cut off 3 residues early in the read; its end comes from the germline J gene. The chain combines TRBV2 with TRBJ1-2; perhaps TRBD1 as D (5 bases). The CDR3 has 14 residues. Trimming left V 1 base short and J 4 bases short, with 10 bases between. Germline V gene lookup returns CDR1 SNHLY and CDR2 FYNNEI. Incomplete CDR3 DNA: TGTGCCAGCAGTGAAGTTCGGGGACTCTATGGC. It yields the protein CASSEVRGLYG. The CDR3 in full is CASSEVRGLYGYTF.

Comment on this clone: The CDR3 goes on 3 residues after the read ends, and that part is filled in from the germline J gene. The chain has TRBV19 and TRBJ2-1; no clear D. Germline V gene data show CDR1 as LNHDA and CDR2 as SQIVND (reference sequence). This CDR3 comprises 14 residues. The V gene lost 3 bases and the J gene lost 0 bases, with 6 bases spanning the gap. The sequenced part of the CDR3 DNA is TGTGCCAGTAGTATTCCGGGCTCCTACAATGAG. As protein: CASSIPGSYNE. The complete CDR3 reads CASSIPGSYNEQFF.

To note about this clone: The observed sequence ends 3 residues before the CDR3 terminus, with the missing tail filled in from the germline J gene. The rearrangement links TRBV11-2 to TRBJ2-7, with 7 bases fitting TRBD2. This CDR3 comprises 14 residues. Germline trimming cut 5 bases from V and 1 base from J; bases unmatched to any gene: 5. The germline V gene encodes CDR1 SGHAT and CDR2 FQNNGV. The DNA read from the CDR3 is TGTGCCAGCAGCCAAGCGGGACCGTCCTACGAG. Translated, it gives CASSQAGPSYE. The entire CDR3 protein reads CASSQAGPSYEQYF.

CDR3 in amino acids: CASSGQVGYEQYF. Incomplete CDR3 DNA: TGTGCCAGTAGCGGTCAGGTCGGCTACGAG. The chain has TRBV19 and TRBJ2-7, with D unresolved. The read ends 3 residues shy of where the CDR3 ends; the end is completed using the germline J gene. The germline V and J ends were trimmed by 6 bases and 3 bases, with 12 bases remaining between them. The CDR3 contains 13 residues. Germline V gives CDR1 LNHDA, CDR2 SQIVND (reference sequence).

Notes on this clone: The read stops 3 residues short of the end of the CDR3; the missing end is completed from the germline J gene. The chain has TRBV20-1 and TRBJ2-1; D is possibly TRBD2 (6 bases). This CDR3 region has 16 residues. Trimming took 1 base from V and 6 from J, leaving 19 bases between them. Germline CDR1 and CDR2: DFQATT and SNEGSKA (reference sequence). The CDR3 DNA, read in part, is TGCAGTGCTAGAGCCTATTCTAGCGTCTGGTCCAATGAG. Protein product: CSARAYSSVWSNE. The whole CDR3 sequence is CSARAYSSVWSNEQFF.

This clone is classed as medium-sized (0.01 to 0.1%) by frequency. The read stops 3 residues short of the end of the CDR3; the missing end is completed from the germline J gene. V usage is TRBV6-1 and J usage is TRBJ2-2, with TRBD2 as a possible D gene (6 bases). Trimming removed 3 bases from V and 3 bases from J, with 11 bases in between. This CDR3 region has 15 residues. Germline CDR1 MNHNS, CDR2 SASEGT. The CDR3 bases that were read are TGTGCCAGCAGTGAGGCGGGGTTGGACACCGGGGAG. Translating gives CASSEAGLDTGE. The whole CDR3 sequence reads CASSEAGLDTGELFF.

CDR3 loop: CAISERQALSSPYGYTF. The CDR3 bases that were read are TGTGCCATCAGTGAGCGACAGGCGCTCTCTTCCCCTTATGGC. This chain uses TRBV10-3 with TRBJ1-2, with D possibly being TRBD1 (6 bases). Sequencing ends 3 residues short of the CDR3 end; the germline J gene provides the rest. Germline CDR1 is ENHRY and CDR2 is SYGVKD. CDR3 length: 17 amino acids. Trimming removed 2 bases from V and 5 bases from J, with 21 bases in between.

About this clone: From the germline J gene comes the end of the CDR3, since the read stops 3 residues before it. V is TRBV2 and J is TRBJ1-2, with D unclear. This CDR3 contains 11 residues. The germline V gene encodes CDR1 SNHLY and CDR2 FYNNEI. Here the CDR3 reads CASSDLGLYTF. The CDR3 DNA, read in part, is TGTGCCAGCAGTGATCTTGGGCTC.

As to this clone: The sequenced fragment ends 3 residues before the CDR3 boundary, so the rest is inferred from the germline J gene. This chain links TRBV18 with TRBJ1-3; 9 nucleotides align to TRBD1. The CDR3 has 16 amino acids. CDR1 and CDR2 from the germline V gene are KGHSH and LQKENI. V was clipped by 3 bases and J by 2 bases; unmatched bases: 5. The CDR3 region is CASSPSGTGPGNTIYF. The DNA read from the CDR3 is TGTGCCAGCTCACCTTCCGGGACAGGGCCTGGAAACACC. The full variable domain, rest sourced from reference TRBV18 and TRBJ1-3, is NAGVMQNPRHLVRRRGQEARLRCSPMKGHSHVYWYRQLPEEGLKFMVYLQKENIIDESGMPKERFSAEFPKEGPSILRIQQVVRGDSAAYFCASSPSGTGPGNTIYFGEGSWLTVV.

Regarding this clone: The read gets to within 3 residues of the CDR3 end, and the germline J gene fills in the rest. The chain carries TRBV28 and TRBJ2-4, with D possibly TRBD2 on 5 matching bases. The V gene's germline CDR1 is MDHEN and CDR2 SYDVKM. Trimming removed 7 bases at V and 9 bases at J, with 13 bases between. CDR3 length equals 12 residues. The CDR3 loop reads CASKTYEGIQYF. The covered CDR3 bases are TGTGCCAGCAAGACCTACGAGGGCATT. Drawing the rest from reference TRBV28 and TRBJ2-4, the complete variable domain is DVKVTQSSRYLVKRTGEKVFLECVQDMDHENMFWYRQDPGLGLRLIYFSYDVKMKEKGDIPEGYSVSREKKERFSLILESASTNQTSMYLCASKTYEGIQYFGAGTRLSVL.

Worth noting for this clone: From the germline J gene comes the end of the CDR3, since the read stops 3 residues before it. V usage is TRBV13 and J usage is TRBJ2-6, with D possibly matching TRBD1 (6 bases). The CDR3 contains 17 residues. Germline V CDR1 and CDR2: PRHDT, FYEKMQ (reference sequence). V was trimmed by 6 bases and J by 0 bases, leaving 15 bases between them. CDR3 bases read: TGTGCCAGCAGAACCAGGGGATCGCTCTCTGGGGCCAACGTC. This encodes CASRTRGSLSGANV. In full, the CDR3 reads CASRTRGSLSGANVLTF.

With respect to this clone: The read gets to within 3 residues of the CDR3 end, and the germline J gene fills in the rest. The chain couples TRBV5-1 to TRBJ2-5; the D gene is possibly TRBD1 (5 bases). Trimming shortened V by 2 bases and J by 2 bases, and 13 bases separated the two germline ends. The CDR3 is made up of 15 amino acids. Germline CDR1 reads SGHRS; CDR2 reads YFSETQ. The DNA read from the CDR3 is TGCGCCAGCAGCTTTGGGCGCCGACAGCAAGAGACC. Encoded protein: CASSFGRRQQET. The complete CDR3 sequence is CASSFGRRQQETQYF.

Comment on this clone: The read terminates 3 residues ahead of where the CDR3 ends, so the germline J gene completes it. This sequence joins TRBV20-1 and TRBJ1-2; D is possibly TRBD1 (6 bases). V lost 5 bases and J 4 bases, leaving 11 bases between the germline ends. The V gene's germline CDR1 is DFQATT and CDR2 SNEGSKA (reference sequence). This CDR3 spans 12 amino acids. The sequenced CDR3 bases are TGCAGTGCTCCGACAGGTATCTATGGC. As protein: CSAPTGIYG. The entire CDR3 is CSAPTGIYGYTF.

CDR3 protein: CSAREPGQGPETQYF. CDR3 DNA (partial): TGCAGTGCTAGAGAACCGGGACAGGGCCCCGAGACC. This chain joins TRBV20-1 and TRBJ2-5; 9 bases are a match to TRBD1. The missing CDR3 end, 3 residues past where the read stops, is filled in from the germline J gene. From germline, CDR1 is DFQATT and CDR2 SNEGSKA (reference sequence). Unmatched junction bases numbered 7, after V lost 0 bases and J lost 5 bases. This CDR3 is 15 amino acids long.

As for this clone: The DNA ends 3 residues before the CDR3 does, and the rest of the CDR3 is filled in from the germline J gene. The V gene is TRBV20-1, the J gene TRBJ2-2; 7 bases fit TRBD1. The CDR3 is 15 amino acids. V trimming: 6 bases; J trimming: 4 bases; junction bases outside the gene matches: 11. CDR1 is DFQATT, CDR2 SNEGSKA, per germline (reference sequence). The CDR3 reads CSAKSRQGFTGELFF. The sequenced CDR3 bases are TGCAGTGCCAAATCTCGACAGGGCTTCACCGGGGAG.

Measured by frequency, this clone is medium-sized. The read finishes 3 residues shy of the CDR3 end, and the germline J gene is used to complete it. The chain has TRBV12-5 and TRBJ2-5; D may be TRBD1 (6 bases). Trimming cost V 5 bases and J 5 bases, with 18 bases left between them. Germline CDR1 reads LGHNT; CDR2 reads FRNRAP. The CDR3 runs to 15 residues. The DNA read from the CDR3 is TGTGCTAGTGGTGCCTCTCAGGGGCTGGGGGAGACC. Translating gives CASGASQGLGET. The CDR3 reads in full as CASGASQGLGETQYF.